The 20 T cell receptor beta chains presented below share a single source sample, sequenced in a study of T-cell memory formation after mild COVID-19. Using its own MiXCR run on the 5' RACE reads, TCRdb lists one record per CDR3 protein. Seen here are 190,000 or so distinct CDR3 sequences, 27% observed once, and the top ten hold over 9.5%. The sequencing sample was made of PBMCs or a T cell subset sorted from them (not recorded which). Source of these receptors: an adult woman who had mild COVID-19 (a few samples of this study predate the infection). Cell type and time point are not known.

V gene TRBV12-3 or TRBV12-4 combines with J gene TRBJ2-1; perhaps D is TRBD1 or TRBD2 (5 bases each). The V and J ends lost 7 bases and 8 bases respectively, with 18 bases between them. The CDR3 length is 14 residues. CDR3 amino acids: CASNWVSGADEQFF. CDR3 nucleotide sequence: TGTGCCAGCAATTGGGTCTCCGGGGCGGATGAGCAGTTCTTC.

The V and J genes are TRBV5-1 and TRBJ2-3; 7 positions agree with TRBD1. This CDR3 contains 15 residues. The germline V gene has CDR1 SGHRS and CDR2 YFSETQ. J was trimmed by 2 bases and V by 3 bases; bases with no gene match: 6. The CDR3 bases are TGCGCCAGCAGCTCCGGACAGGAACACACAGATACGCAGTATTTT. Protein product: CASSSGQEHTDTQYF.

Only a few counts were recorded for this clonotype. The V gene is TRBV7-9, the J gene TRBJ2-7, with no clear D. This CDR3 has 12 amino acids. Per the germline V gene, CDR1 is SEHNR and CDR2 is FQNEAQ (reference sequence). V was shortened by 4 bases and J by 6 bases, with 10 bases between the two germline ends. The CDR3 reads CASSSTSREQYF. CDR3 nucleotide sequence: TGTGCCAGCAGCTCCACCTCACGCGAGCAGTACTTC.

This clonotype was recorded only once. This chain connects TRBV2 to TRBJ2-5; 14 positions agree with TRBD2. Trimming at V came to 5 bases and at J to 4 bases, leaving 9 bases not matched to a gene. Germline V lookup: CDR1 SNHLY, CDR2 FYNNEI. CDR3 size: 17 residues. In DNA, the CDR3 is TGTGCCAGCAGTTTCGGACTAGCGGGAGGAGGTGGAGAGACCCAGTACTTC. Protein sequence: CASSFGLAGGGGETQYF.

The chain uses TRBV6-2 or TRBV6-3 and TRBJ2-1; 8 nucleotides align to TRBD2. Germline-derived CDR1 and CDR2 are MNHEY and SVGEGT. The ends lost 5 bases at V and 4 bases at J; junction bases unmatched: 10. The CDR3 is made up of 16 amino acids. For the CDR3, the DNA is TGTGCCAGCAGTCAATCTGCTAGCGGGCGGTACAATGAGCAGTTCTTC. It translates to CASSQSASGRYNEQFF.

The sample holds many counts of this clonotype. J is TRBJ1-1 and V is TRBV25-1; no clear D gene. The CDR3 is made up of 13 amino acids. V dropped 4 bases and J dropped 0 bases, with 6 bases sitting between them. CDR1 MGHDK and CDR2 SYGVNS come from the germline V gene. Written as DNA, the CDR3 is TGTGCCAGCAGTGTAGGGTTGAACACTGAAGCTTTCTTT. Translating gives CASSVGLNTEAFF.

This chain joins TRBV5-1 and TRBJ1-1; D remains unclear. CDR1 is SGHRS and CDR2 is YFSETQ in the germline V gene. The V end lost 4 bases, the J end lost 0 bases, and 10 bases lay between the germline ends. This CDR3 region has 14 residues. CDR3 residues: CASSGNGMNTEAFF. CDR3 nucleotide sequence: TGCGCCAGCAGCGGGAATGGAATGAACACTGAAGCTTTCTTT.

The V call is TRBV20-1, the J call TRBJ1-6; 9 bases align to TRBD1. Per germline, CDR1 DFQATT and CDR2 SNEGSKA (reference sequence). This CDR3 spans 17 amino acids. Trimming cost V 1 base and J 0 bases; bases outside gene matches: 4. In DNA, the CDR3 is TGCAGTGCTAGAGCCGGGACAGGGAGCTCCTATAATTCACCCCTCCACTTT. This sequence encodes CSARAGTGSSYNSPLHF.

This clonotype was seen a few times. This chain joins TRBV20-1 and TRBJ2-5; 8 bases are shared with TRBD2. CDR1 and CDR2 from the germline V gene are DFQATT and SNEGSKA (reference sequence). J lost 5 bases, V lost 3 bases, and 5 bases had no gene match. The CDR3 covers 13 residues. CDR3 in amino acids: CSARGRLAETQYF. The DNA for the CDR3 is TGCAGTGCTAGGGGGAGACTAGCGGAGACCCAGTACTTC.

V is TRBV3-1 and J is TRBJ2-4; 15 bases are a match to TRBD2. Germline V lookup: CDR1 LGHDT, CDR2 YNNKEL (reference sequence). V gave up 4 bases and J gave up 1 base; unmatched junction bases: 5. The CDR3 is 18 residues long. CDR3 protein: CASSRGTSGGTAKNIQYF. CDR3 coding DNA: TGTGCCAGCAGCCGAGGGACTAGCGGGGGGACGGCCAAAAACATTCAGTACTTC.

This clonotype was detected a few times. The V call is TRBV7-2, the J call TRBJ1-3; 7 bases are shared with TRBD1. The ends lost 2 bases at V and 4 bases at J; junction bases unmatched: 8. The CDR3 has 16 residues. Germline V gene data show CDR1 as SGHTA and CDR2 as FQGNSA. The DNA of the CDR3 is TGTGCCAGCAGCTTACAGCCGACAGGGAGGGGAAACACCATATATTTT. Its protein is CASSLQPTGRGNTIYF.

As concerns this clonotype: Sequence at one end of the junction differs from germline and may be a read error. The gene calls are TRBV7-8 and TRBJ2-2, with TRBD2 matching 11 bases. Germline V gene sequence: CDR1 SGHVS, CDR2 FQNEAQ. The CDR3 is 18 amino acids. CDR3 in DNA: TGTTCCAGCAGCCCAATCCCACTAGCGGGGGATAACACCGGGGAGCTGTTTTTT. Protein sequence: CSSSPIPLAGDNTGELFF.

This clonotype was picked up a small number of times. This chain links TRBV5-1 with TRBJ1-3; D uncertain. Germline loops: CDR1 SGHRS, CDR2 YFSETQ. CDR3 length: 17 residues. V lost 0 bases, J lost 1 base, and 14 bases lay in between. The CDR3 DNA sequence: TGCGCCAGCAGCTTGGCCGCGGCAGGATCATCTGGAAACACCATATATTTT. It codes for CASSLAAAGSSGNTIYF.

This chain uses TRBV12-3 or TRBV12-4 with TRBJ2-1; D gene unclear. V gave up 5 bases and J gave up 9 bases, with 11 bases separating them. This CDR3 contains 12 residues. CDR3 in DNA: TGTGCCAGCAGTCCCCGCCAGCGTGAGCAGTTCTTC. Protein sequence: CASSPRQREQFF.

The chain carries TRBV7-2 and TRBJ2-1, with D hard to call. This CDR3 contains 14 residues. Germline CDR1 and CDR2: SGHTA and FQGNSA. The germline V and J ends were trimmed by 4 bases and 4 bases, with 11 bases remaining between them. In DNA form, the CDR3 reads TGTGCCAGCAGCTGGGATGGTTATTACAATGAGCAGTTCTTC. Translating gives CASSWDGYYNEQFF.

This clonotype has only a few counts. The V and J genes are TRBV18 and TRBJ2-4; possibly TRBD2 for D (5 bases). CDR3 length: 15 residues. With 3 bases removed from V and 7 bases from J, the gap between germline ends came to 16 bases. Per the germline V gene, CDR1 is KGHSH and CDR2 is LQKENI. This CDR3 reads CASSPLGDLANIQYF. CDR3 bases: TGTGCCAGCTCACCCCTCGGGGATTTGGCGAACATTCAGTACTTC.

The CDR3 DNA reads as TGTGCCAGCAGCCTCCGGACAGGGGGCGACACCGGGGAGCTGTTTTTT. Residues: CASSLRTGGDTGELFF. This chain connects TRBV4-2 to TRBJ2-2; TRBD1 matches at 11 bases. This CDR3 has 16 amino acids. Germline CDR1 is LGHNA and CDR2 is YNFKEQ. With 4 bases clipped from V and 3 bases from J, the junction kept 4 bases outside the gene matches.

Here the CDR3 reads CASSLQDRVEQYF. CDR3 nucleotides: TGCGCCAGCAGCTTACAAGACAGGGTCGAGCAGTACTTC. The chain recombines TRBV5-1 with TRBJ2-7; TRBD1 aligns across 7 bases. J lost 6 bases, V lost 2 bases, and 5 bases had no gene match. The germline gives CDR1 SGHRS, CDR2 YFSETQ. This CDR3 region has 13 residues.

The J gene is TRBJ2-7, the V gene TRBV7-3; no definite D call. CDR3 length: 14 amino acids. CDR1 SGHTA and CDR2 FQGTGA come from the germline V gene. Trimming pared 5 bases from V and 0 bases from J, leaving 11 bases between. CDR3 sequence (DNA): TGTGCCAGCAGCCCAAGACTGGACTCCTACGAGCAGTACTTC. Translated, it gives CASSPRLDSYEQYF.

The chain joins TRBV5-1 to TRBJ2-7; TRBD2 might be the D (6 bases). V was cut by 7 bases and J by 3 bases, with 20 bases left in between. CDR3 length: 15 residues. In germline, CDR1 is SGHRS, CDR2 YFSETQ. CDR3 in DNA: TGCGCCAGCCGCCGGGAGTTTGGGGAAGGCTACGAGCAGTACTTC. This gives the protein CASRREFGEGYEQYF.